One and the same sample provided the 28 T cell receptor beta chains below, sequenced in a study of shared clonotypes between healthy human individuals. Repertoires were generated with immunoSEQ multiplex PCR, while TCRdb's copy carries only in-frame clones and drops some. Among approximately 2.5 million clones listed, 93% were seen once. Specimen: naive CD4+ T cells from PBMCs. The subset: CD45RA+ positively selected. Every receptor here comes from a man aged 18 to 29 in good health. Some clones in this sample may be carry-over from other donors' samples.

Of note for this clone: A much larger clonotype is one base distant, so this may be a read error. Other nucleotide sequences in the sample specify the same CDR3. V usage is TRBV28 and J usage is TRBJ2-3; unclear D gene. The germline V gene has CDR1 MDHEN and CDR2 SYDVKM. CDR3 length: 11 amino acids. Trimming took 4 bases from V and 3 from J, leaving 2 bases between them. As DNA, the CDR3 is TGTGCCAGCAGTTCAACAGATACGCAGTATTTT. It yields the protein CASSSTDTQYF.

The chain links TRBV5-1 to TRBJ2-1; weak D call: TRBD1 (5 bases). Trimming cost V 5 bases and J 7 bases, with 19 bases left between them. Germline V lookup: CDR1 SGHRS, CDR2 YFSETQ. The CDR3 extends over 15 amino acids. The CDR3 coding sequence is TGCGCCAGCAGTCCCCCGGACATGCATCGGAATGAGCAGTTCTTC. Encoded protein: CASSPPDMHRNEQFF.

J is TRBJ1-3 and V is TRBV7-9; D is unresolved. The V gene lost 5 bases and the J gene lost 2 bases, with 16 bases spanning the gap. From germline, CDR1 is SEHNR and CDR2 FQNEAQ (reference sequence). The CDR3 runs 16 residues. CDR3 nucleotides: TGTGCCAGCAGCCCCCGGAGGTCCGGGACTGGAAACACCATATATTTT. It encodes CASSPRRSGTGNTIYF. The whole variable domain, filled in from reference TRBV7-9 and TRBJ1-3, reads DTGVSQNPRHKITKRGQNVTFRCDPISEHNRLYWYRQTLGQGPEFLTYFQNEAQLEKSRLLSDRFSAERPKGSFSTLEIQRTEQGDSAMYLCASSPRRSGTGNTIYFGEGSWLTVV.

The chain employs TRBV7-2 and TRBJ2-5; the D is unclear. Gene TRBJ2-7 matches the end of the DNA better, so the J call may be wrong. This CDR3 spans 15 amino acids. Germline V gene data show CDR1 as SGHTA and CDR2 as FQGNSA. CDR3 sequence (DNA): TGTGCCAGCAGCTTAGGTCCCCGACCGACGTTCGAGCAGTACTTC. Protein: CASSLGPRPTFEQYF.

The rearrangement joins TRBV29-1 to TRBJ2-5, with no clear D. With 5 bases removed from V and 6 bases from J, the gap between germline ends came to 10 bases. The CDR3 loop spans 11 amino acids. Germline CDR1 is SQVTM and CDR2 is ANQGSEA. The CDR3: CSVIILQTQYF. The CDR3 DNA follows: TGCAGCGTTATAATCTTGCAGACCCAGTACTTC.

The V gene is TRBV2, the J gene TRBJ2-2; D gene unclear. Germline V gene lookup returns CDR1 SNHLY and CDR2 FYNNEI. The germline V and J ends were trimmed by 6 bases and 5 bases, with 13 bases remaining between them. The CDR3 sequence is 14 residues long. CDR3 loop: CASSQSAATGELFF. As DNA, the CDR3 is TGTGCCAGCAGCCAATCAGCCGCGACCGGGGAGCTGTTTTTT.

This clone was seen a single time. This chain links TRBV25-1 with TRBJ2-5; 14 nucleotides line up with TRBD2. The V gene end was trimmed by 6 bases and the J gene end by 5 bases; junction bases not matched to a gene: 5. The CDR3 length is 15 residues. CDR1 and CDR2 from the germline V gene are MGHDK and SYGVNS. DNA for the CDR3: TGTGCCAGCAGCCCGGGACTAGCGGGAGTTGAGACCCAGTACTTC. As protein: CASSPGLAGVETQYF.

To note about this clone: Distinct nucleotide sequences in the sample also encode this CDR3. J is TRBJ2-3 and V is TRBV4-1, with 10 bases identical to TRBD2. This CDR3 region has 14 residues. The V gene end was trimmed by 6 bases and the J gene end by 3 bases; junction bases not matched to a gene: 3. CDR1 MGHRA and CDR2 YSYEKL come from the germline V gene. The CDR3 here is CASRLAGGTDTQYF. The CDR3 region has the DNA TGCGCCAGCAGATTAGCGGGAGGTACAGATACGCAGTATTTT.

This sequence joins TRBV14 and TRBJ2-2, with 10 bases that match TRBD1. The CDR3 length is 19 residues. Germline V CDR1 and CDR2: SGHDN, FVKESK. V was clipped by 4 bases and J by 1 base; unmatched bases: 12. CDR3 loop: CASSLRDRGAIWNTGELFF. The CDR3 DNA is TGTGCCAGCAGCCTCCGGGACAGGGGCGCCATTTGGAACACCGGGGAGCTGTTTTTT.

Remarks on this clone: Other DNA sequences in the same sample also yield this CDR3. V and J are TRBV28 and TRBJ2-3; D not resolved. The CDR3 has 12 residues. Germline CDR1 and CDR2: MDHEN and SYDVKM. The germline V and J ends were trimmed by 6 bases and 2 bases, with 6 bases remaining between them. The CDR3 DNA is TGTGCCAGCAGCCTAACCACAGATACGCAGTATTTT. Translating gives CASSLTTDTQYF.

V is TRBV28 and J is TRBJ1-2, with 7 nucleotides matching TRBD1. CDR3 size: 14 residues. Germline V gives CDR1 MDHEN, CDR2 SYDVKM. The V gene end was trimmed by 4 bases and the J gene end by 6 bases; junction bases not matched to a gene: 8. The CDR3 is CASSSPEGAHGYTF. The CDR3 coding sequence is TGTGCCAGCAGTTCCCCTGAGGGGGCTCATGGCTACACCTTC.

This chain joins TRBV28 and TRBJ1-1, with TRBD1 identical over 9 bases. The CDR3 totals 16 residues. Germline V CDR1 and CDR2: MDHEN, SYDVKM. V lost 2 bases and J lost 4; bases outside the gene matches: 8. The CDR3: CASSLPKGQGSTEAFF. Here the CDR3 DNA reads TGTGCCAGCAGTTTACCCAAGGGACAGGGAAGCACTGAAGCTTTCTTT. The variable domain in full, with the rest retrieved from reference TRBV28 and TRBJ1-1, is DVKVTQSSRYLVKRTGEKVFLECVQDMDHENMFWYRQDPGLGLRLIYFSYDVKMKEKGDIPEGYSVSREKKERFSLILESASTNQTSMYLCASSLPKGQGSTEAFFGQGTRLTVV.

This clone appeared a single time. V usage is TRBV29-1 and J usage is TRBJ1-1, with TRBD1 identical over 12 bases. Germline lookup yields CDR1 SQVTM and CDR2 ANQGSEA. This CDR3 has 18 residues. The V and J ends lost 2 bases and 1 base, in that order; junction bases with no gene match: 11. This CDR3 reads CSVEWGLGQGAKNTEAFF. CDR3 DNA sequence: TGCAGCGTTGAATGGGGATTGGGACAGGGGGCGAAGAACACTGAAGCTTTCTTT. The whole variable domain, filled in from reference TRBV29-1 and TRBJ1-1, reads SAVISQKPSRDICQRGTSLTIQCQVDSQVTMMFWYRQQPGQSLTLIATANQGSEATYESGFVIDKFPISRPNLTFSTLTVSNMSPEDSSIYLCSVEWGLGQGAKNTEAFFGQGTRLTVV.

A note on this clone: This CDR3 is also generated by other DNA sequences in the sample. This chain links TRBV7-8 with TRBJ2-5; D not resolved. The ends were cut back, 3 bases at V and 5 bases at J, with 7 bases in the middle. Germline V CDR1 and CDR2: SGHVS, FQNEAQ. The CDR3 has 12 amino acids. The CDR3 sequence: CASSFSSETQYF. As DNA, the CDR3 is TGTGCCAGCAGCTTCTCGTCGGAGACCCAGTACTTC.

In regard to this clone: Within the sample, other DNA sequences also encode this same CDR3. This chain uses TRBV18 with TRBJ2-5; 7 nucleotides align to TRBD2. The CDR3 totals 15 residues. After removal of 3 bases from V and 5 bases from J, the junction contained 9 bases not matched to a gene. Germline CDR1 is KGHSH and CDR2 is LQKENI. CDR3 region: CASSPLAGVGETQYF. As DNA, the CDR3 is TGTGCCAGCTCACCGCTGGCGGGAGTTGGTGAGACCCAGTACTTC.

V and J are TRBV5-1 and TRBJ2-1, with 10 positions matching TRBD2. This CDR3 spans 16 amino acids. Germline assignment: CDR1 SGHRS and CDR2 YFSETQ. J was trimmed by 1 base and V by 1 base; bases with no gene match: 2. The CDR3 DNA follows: TGCGCCAGCAGCTTGACTAGCGGGGTATCCTACAATGAGCAGTTCTTC. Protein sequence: CASSLTSGVSYNEQFF.

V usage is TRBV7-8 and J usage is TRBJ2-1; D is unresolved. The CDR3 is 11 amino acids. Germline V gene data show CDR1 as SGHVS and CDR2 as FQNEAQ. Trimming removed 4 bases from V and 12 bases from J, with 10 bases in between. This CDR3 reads CASSSLTGQFF. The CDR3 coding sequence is TGTGCCAGCAGCTCCCTAACTGGGCAGTTCTTC.

The CDR3 coding sequence is TGTGCCAGCAGCCAAGATCTGGGGGACCTCTATGGCTACACCTTC. Translating gives CASSQDLGDLYGYTF. V and J are TRBV14 and TRBJ1-2; D perhaps matches TRBD1 (5 bases). Per the germline V gene, CDR1 is SGHDN and CDR2 is FVKESK. The CDR3 covers 15 residues. Trimming removed 0 bases from V and 4 bases from J, with 12 bases in between.

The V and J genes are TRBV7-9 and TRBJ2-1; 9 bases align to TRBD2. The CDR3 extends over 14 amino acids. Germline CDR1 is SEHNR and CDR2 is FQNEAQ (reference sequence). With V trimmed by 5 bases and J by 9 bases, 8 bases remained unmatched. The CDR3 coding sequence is TGTGCCAGCAGCCCCCGCGGGAGGGACCGTGAGCAGTTCTTC. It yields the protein CASSPRGRDREQFF.

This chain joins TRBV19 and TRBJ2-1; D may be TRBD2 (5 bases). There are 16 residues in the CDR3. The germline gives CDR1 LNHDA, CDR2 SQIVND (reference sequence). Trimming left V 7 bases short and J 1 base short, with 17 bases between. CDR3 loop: CASTPRSGASYNEQFF. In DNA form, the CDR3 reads TGTGCCAGTACCCCCCGGAGCGGAGCTTCCTACAATGAGCAGTTCTTC.

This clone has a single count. The CDR3 DNA reads as TGTGCCATCAGTGAAGTGGGCGGAACAGATACGCAGTATTTT. It translates to CAISEVGGTDTQYF. The chain uses TRBV10-3 and TRBJ2-3; D gene ambiguous. Germline CDR1 and CDR2: ENHRY and SYGVKD. V dropped 3 bases and J dropped 3 bases, with 10 bases sitting between them. CDR3 length: 14 amino acids.

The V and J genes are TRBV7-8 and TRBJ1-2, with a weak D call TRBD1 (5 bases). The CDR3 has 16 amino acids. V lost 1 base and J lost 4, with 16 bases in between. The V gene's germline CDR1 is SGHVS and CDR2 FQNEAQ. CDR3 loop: CASSLEVPRGVYGYTF. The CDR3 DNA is TGTGCCAGCAGCTTAGAGGTTCCCAGAGGGGTCTATGGCTACACCTTC.

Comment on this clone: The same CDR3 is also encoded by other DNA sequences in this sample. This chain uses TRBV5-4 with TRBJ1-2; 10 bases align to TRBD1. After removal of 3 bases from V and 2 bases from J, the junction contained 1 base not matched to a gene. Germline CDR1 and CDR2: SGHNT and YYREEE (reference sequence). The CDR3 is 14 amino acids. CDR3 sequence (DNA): TGTGCCAGCAGCTGGGACAGGGGCAACTATGGCTACACCTTC. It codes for CASSWDRGNYGYTF.

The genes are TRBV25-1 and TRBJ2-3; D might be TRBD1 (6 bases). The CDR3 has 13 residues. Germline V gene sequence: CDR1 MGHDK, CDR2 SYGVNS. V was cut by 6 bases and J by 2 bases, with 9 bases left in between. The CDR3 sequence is CASRDRYTDTQYF. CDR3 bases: TGTGCCAGCAGGGACAGATACACAGATACGCAGTATTTT. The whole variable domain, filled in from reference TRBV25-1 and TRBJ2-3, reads EADIYQTPRYLVIGTGKKITLECSQTMGHDKMYWYQQDPGMELHLIHYSYGVNSTEKGDLSSESTVSRIRTEHFPLTLESARPSHTSQYLCASRDRYTDTQYFGPGTRLTVL.

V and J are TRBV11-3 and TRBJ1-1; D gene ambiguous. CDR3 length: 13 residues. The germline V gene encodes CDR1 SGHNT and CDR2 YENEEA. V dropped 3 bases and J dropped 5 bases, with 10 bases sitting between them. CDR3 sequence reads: CASSFSPKTEAFF. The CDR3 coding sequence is TGTGCCAGCAGCTTCAGCCCCAAGACTGAAGCTTTCTTT.

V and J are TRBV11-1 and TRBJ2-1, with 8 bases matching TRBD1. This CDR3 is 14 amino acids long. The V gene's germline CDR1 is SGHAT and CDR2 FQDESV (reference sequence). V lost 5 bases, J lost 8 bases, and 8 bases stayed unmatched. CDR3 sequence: CASSPGTGLDEQFF. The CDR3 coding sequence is TGTGCCAGCAGCCCAGGGACAGGCCTCGATGAGCAGTTCTTC.

In DNA, the CDR3 is TGTGCCAGCAGCGGGGGACTAGCGGACCGCCCCTACAATGAGCAGTTCTTC. Amino acids: CASSGGLADRPYNEQFF. The chain is built from TRBV9 and TRBJ2-1; 11 nucleotides agree with TRBD2. V shed 3 bases, J shed 2 bases, and the junction held 7 bases outside the gene matches. CDR1 and CDR2 from the germline V gene are SGDLS and YYNGEE. This CDR3 has 17 amino acids. Full variable domain (missing parts from reference TRBV9 and TRBJ2-1): DSGVTQTPKHLITATGQRVTLRCSPRSGDLSVYWYQQSLDQGLQFLIQYYNGEERAKGNILERFSAQQFPDLHSELNLSSLELGDSALYFCASSGGLADRPYNEQFFGPGTRLTVL.

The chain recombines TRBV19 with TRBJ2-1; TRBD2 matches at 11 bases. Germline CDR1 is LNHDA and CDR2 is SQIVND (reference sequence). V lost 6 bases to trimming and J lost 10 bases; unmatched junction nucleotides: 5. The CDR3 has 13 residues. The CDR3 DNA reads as TGTGCCAGTAGCCCGACTAGCGGGGCGGAGCAGTTCTTC. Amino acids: CASSPTSGAEQFF.